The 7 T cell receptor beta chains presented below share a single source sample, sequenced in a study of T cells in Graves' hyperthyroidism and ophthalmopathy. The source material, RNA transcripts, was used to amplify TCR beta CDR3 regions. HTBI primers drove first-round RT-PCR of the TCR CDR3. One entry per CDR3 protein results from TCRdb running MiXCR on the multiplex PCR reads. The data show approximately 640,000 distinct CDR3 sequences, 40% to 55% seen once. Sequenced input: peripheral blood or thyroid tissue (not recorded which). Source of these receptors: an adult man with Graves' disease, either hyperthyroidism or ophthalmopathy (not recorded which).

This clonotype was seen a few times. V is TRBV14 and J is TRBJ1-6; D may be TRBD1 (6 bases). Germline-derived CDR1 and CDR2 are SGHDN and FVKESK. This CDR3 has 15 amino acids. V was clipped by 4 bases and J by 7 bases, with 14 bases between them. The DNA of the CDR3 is TGTGCCAGCAGCCCTCAACAGGGAGGAAATTCACCCCTCCACTTT. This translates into CASSPQQGGNSPLHF.

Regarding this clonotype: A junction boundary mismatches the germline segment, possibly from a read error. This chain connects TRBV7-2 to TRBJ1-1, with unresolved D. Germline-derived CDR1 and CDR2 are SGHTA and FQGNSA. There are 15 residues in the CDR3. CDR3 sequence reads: CASSLDRGLNTEASF. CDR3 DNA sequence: TGTGCCAGCAGCTTAGATCGGGGATTGAACACTGAAGCTTCCTTT.

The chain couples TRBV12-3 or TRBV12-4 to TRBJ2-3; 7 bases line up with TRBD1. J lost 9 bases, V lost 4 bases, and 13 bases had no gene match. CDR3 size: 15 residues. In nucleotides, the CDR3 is TGTGCCAGCAGTTCTAAGGGGGCGAAACCAGGGACGCAGTATTTT. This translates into CASSSKGAKPGTQYF.

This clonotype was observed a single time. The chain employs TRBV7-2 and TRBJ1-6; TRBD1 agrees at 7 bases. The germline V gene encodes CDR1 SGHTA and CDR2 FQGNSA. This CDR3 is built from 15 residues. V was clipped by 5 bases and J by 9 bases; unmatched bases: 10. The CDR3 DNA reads TGTGCCAGCAGCCCAACGACAGGGTCCGGTTCACCCCTCCACTTT. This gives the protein CASSPTTGSGSPLHF.

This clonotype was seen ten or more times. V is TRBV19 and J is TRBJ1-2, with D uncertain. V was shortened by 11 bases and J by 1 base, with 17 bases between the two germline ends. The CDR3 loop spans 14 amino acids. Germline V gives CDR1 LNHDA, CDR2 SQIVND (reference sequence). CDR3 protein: CAVTDRGYNYGYTF. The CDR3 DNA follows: TGTGCCGTAACCGATCGAGGGTATAACTATGGCTACACCTTC.

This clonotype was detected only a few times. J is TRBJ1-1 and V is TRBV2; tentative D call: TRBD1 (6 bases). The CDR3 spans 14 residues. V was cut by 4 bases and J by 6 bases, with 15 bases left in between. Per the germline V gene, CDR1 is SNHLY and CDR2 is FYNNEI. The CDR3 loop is CASSVGNRDAEAFF. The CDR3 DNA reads TGTGCCAGCAGTGTAGGGAACAGGGACGCTGAAGCTTTCTTT.

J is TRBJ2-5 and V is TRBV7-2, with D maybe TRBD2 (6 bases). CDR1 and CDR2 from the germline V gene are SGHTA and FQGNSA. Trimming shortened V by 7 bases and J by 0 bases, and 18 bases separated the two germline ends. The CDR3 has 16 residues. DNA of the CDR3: TGTGCCAGCACAGGGCAGGCGGGACGGCACCAAGAGACCCAGTACTTC. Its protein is CASTGQAGRHQETQYF.